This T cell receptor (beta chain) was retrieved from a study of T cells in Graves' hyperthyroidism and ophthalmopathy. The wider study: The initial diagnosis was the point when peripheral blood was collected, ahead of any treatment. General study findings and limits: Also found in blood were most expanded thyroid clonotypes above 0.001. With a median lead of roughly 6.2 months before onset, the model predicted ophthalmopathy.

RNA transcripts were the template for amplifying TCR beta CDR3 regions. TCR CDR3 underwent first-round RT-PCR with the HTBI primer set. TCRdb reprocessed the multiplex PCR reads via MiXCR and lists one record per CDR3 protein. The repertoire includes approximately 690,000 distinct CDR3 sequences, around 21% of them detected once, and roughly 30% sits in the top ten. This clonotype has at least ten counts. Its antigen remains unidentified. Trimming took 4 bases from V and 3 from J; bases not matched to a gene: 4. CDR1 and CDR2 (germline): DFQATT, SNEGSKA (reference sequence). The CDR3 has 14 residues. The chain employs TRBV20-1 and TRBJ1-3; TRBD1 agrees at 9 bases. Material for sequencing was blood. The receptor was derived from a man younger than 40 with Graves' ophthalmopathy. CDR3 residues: CSAKQGALGNTIYF. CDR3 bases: TGCAGTGCTAAACAGGGGGCGCTTGGAAACACCATATATTTT.